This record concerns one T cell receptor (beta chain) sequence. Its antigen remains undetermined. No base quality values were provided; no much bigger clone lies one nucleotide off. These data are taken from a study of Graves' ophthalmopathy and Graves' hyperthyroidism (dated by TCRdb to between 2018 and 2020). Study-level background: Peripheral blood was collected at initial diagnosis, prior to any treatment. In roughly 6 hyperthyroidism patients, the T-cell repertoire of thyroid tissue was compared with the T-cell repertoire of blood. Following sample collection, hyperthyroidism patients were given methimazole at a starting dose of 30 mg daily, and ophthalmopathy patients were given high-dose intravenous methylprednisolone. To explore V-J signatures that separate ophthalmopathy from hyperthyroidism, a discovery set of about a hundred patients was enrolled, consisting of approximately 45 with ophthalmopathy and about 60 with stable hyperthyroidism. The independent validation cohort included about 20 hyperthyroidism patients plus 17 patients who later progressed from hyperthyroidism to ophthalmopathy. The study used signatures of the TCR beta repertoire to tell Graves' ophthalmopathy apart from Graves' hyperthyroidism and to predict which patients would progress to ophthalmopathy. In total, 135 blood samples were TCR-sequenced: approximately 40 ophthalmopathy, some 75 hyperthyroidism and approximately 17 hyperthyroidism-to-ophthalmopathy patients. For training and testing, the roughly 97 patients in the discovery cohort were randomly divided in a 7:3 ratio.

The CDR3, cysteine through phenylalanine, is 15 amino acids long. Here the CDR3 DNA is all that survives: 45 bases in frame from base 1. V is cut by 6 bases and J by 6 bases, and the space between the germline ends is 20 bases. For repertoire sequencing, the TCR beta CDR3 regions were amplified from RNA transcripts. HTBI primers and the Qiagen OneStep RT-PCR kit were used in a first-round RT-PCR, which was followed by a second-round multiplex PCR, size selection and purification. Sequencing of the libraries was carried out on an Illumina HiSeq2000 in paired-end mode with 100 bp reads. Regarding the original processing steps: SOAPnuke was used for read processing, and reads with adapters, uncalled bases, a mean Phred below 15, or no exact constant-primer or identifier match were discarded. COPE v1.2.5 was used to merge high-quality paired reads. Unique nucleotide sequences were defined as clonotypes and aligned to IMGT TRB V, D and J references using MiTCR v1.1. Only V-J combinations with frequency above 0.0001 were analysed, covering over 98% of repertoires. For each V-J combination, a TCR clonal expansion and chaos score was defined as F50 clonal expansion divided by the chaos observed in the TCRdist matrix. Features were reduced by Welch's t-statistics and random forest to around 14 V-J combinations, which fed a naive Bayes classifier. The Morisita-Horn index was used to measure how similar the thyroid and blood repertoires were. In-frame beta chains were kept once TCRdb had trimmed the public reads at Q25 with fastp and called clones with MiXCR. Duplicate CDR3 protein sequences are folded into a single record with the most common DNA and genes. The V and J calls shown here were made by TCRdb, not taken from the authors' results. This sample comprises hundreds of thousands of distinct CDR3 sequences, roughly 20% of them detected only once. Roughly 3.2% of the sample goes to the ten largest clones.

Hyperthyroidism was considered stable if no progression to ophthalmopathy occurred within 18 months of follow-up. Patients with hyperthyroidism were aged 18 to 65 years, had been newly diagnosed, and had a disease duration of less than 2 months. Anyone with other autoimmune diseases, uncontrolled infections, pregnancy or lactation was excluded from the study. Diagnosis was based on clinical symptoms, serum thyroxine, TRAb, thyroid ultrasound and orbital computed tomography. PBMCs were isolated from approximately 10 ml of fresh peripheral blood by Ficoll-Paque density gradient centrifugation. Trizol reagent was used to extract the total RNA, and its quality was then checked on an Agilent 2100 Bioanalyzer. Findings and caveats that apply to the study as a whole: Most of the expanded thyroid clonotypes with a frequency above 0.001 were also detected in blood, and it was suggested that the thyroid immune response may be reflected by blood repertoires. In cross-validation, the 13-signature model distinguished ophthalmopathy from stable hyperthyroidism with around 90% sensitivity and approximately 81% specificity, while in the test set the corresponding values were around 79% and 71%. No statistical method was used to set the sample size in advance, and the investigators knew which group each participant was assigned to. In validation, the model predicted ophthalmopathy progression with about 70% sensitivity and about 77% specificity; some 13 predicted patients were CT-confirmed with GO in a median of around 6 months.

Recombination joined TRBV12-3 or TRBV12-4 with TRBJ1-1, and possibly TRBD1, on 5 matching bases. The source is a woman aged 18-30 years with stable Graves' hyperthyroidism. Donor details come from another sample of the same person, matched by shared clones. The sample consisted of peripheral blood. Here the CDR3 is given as CASSFGGNKGAEAFF. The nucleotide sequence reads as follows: TGTGCCAGCAGCTTTGGGGGTAACAAGGGCGCTGAAGCTTTCTTT.